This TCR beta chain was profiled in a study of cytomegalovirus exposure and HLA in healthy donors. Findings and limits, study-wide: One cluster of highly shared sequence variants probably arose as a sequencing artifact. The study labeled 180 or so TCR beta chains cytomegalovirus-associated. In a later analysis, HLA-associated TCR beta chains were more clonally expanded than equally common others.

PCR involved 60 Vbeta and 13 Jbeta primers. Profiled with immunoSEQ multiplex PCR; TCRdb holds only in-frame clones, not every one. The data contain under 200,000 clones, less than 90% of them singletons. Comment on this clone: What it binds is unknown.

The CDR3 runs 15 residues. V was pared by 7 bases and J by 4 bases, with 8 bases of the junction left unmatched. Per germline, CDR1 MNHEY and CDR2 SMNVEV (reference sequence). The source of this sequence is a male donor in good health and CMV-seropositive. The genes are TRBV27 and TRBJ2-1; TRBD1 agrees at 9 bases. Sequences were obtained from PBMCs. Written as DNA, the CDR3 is TGTGCCAGCACCCAAGGGACAGGGCCTTACAATGAGCAGTTCTTC. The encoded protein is CASTQGTGPYNEQFF.